This is a list of T cell receptor beta chains from one sample in a study of CD8+CD57+ T cells in acquired aplastic anemia. TCRdb re-analysed the reads in MiXCR, keeping a single row per CDR3 protein. This repertoire shows 150,000 to 170,000 distinct CDR3 sequences, about 54% found once; its top ten account for approximately 12%. Sequences were obtained from sorted CD4+, CD8+, or CD8+CD57+ T cells (not recorded which) from PBMCs. The receptors come from a human donor with aplastic anemia. Each CDR3 is given with its conserved first and last residue. D genes are given only for firm matches. Rows give clone size only sometimes, using once, few, many, or a class for an expanded clone.

D gene: -; V gene: TRBV2; clone size: -; J gene: TRBJ1-1; CDR3 DNA: TGTGCCAGCACCCTAGAAGGTCACACTGAAGCTTTCTTT; CDR3 protein: CASTLEGHTEAFF
D gene: -; V gene: TRBV7-2; clone size: many; J gene: TRBJ2-3; CDR3 DNA: TGTGCCAGCAGCTTAGTGGGCACAGATACGCAGTATTTT; CDR3 protein: CASSLVGTDTQYF
D gene: -; V gene: TRBV5-1; clone size: -; J gene: TRBJ1-3; CDR3 DNA: TGCGCCAGCAGCTTGGGAAGGGGGGAAGGTGGAAACACCATATATTTT; CDR3 protein: CASSLGRGEGGNTIYF
D gene: -; V gene: TRBV4-2; clone size: many; J gene: TRBJ1-2; CDR3 DNA: TGCGCCAGCAGCCAAGATCCCCGGAGGCGGGAGGGAGGCTACACCTTC; CDR3 protein: CASSQDPRRREGGYTF
D gene: TRBD2; V gene: TRBV7-6; clone size: many; J gene: TRBJ2-2; CDR3 DNA: TGTGCCAGCACCGATAGCGGGGGGGCGGGCACCGGGGAGCTGTTTTTT; CDR3 protein: CASTDSGGAGTGELFF
D gene: -; V gene: TRBV7-2; clone size: many; J gene: TRBJ1-6; CDR3 DNA: TGTGCCAGCAGCTTAGGTTGGCAGGGGCATTCACCCCTCCACTTT; CDR3 protein: CASSLGWQGHSPLHF
D gene: -; V gene: TRBV5-1; clone size: -; J gene: TRBJ2-6; CDR3 DNA: TGCGCCAGCAGCTTGCTCTCAGGGGCCGACTCTGGGGCCAACGTCCTGACTTTC; CDR3 protein: CASSLLSGADSGANVLTF
D gene: -; V gene: TRBV29-1; clone size: once; J gene: TRBJ2-3; CDR3 DNA: TGCAGCGTTGGTAGCCCCCAGGTTCCGCCAGATACGCAGTATTTT; CDR3 protein: CSVGSPQVPPDTQYF
D gene: -; V gene: TRBV7-2; clone size: -; J gene: TRBJ1-6; CDR3 DNA: TGTGCCAGCAGCTTAGCGATAGGAGTCGATTCACCCCTCCACTTT; CDR3 protein: CASSLAIGVDSPLHF
D gene: -; V gene: TRBV10-3; clone size: -; J gene: TRBJ1-1; CDR3 DNA: TGTGCCAGCAGTTTACGGGTGCCTGAAGCTTTCTTT; CDR3 protein: CASSLRVPEAFF
D gene: -; V gene: TRBV10-3; clone size: -; J gene: TRBJ1-6; CDR3 DNA: TGTGCCATCAGTGAGACCTCTGGGGGGTTTGGACCCCTCCACTTT; CDR3 protein: CAISETSGGFGPLHF
D gene: -; V gene: TRBV5-4; clone size: -; J gene: TRBJ1-2; CDR3 DNA: TGTGCCAGCGCCGAGACAGCTAACTATGGCTACACCTTC; CDR3 protein: CASAETANYGYTF
D gene: TRBD2; V gene: TRBV9; clone size: -; J gene: TRBJ2-3; CDR3 DNA: TGTGCCAGCAGGCCCGGGGGGGCGAGCACAGATACGCAGTATTTT; CDR3 protein: CASRPGGASTDTQYF
D gene: -; V gene: TRBV2; clone size: -; J gene: TRBJ2-2; CDR3 DNA: TGTGCCAGCAGTGGAGGGAGCGGCGGGGAGCTGTTTTTT; CDR3 protein: CASSGGSGGELFF
D gene: -; V gene: TRBV2; clone size: few; J gene: TRBJ1-1; CDR3 DNA: TGTGCCAGCAGTAAGACTGGCATTGGTACTGAAGCTTTCTTT; CDR3 protein: CASSKTGIGTEAFF
D gene: -; V gene: TRBV20-1; clone size: many; J gene: TRBJ1-5; CDR3 DNA: TGCAGTGCTAGTAAGGGAAATCAGCCCCAGCATTTT; CDR3 protein: CSASKGNQPQHF
D gene: -; V gene: TRBV19; clone size: -; J gene: TRBJ2-7; CDR3 DNA: TGTGCCAGTAGTATCAGCAGGGAAAACTACGAGCAGTACTTC; CDR3 protein: CASSISRENYEQYF
D gene: -; V gene: TRBV9; clone size: -; J gene: TRBJ1-2; CDR3 DNA: TGTGCCAGCAGCGTAGTATTGGGGGGCGGAGGTCGGTCATTTGGCTACACCTTC; CDR3 protein: CASSVVLGGGGRSFGYTF
D gene: TRBD1; V gene: TRBV20-1; clone size: -; J gene: TRBJ2-3; CDR3 DNA: TGCAGTGCTAGAGATCTACAGGGGACAGATACGCAGTATTTT; CDR3 protein: CSARDLQGTDTQYF
D gene: -; V gene: TRBV9; clone size: many; J gene: TRBJ1-1; CDR3 DNA: TGTGCCAGCAGCGTAGATGGGAACATGAACACTGAAGCTTTCTTT; CDR3 protein: CASSVDGNMNTEAFF
D gene: -; V gene: TRBV12-3/TRBV12-4; clone size: many; J gene: TRBJ1-1; CDR3 DNA: TGTGCCACCAAGGAGGGGTCCCGGGCTTTCTTT; CDR3 protein: CATKEGSRAFF